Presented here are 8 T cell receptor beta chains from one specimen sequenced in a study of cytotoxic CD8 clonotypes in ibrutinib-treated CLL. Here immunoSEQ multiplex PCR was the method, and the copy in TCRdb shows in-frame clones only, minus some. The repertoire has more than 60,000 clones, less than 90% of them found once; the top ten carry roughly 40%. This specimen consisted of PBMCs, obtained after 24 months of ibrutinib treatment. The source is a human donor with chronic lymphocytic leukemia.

The CDR3, as DNA: TGTGCCAGCAGTTACTCAGGAGATGAAAAACTGTTTTTT. Translating it yields CASSYSGDEKLFF. The rearrangement links TRBV6-6 to TRBJ1-4; D gene uncertain. With 0 bases removed from V and 6 bases from J, the gap between germline ends came to 5 bases. Germline V gene lookup returns CDR1 MNHNY and CDR2 SVGAGI (reference sequence). CDR3 length: 13 amino acids.

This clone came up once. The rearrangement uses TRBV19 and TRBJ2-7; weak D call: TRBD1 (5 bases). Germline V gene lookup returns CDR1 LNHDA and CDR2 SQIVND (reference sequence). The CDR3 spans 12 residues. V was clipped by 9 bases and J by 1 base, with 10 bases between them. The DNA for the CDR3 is TGTGCCAGCAGCAGGGATTCCTACGAGCAGTACTTC. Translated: CASSRDSYEQYF.

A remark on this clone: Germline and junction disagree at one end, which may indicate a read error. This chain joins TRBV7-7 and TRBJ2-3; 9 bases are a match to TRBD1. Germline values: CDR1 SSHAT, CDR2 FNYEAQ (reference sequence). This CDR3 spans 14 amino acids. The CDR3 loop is CASSRDRDADTQYF. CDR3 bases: TGTGCTAGCAGCCGGGACAGGGACGCAGATACGCAGTATTTT.

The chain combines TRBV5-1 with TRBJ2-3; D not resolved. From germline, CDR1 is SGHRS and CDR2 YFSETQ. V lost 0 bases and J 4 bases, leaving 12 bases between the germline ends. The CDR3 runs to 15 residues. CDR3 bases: TGCGCCAGCAGCTTGGTGGGCAGTGGCCCAGATACGCAGTATTTT. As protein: CASSLVGSGPDTQYF.

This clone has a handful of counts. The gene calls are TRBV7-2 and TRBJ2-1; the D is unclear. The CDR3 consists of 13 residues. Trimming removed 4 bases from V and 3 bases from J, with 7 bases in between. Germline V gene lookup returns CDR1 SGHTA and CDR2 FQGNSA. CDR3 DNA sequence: TGTGCCAGCAGCTCACTGGTCTACAATGAGCAGTTCTTC. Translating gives CASSSLVYNEQFF.

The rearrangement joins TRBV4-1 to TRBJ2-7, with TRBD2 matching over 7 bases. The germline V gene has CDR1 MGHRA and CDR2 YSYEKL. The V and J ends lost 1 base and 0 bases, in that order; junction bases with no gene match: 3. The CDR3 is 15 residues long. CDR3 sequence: CASSQGGGSSYEQYF. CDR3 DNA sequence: TGCGCCAGCAGCCAAGGCGGCGGGAGCTCCTACGAGCAGTACTTC.

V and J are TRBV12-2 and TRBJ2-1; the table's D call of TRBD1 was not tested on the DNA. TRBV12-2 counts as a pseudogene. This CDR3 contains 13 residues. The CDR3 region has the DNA TGTGCAAGTGGCCTCTGCTCCTACAATGAGCAGTTCTTC. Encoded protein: CASGLCSYNEQFF.

The CDR3 region is CASRKKSGFQLRGDTQYF. CDR3 coding DNA: TGTGCCAGCAGAAAAAAATCAGGGTTTCAACTTCGGGGAGATACGCAGTATTTT. V and J are TRBV27 and TRBJ2-3; D could derive from TRBD1 or TRBD2 (5 bases each). The V gene's germline CDR1 is MNHEY and CDR2 SMNVEV (reference sequence). Trimming pared 6 bases from V and 5 bases from J, leaving 27 bases between. This CDR3 comprises 18 residues.